What follows describes a single T cell receptor delta chain. This clone has only a few counts. Its antigen target is currently unknown. A read error may produce the germline difference seen at one junction end. The sample holds other DNA sequences that translate to the same CDR3. To prepare the library, RT-PCR was applied. Sequencer: Illumina MiSeq. TCRdb processed the public reads again with the CATT caller, after which rows with matching DNA were combined. Recorded for this sample are several hundred delta-chain clones; over 20% of them occurred a single time. Over 20% of the sample comes from the top ten. The data were taken from a study of gammadelta T cells in human blood (dated by TCRdb to 2020 to 2021). Points the paper makes about the study in general: The study reported that microbial exposure appeared to drive polyclonal expansion of innate gamma-delta T cells immediately after birth.

From the cysteine through the phenylalanine, the CDR3 covers 18 amino acids. Only the CDR3 portion is preserved as DNA: 54 bases, with reading frame beginning at the first base. According to the germline V gene, CDR1 reads GEAIGNYY and CDR2 reads EKD. This TCR was recovered from a human fetus. The chain links TRDV2 with TRDJ3, with 11 bases in between that match TRDD3. Sequencing was done on a sample of Vgamma9Vdelta2 gamma-delta T cells from fetal blood. For the CDR3, the sequence is CACDEYWGISWDTRQMFF. The nucleotide sequence reads TGTGCCTGTGACGAATACTGGGGGATATCCTGGGACACCCGGCAGATGTTTTTC.